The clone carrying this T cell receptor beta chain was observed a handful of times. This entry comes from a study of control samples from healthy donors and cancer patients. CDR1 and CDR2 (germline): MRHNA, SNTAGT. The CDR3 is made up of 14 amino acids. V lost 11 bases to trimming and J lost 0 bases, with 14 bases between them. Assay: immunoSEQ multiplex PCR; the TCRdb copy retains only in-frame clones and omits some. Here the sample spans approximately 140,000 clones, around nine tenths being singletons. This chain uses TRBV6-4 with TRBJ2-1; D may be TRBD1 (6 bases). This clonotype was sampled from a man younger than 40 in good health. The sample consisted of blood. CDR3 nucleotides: TGTGCCGCAGGGGATGGGTCCTCCTACAATGAGCAGTTCTTC. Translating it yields CAAGDGSSYNEQFF.